This T cell receptor (beta chain) was found in a study of CD8 T cells in Susac syndrome. RNA totalling about 0.5 to 1 ug underwent reverse transcription with random hexamers. TCRdb independently ran MiXCR on the immunoSEQ multiplex PCR reads; one entry per CDR3 protein. The sample yields 250,000 to 300,000 distinct CDR3 sequences, roughly 85% seen once. V was trimmed by 2 bases and J by 2 bases, leaving 12 bases between them. The CDR3 sequence is 16 residues long. Germline V gene data show CDR1 as MNHEY and CDR2 as SMNVEV (reference sequence). The chain recombines TRBV27 with TRBJ2-2; no reliable D call. The sample was CD8+ T cells from PBMCs. The TCR was taken from a human donor with multiple sclerosis. The CDR3 loop reads CASSLIGSTNTGELFF. The CDR3 nucleotides are TGTGCCAGCAGTTTAATAGGTTCTACCAACACCGGGGAGCTGTTTTTT.